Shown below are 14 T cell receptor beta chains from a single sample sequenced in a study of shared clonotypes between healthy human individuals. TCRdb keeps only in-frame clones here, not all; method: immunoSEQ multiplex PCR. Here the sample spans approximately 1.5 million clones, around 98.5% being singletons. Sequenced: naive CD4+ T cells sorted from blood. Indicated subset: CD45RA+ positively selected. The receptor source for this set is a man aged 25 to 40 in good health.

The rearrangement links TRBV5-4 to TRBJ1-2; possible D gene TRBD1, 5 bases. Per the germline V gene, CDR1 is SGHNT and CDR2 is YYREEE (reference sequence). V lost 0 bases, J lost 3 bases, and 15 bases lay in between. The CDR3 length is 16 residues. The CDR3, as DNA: TGTGCCAGCAGCTTGGCCGCAAGGGGCTTAGACTATGGCTACACCTTC. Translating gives CASSLAARGLDYGYTF.

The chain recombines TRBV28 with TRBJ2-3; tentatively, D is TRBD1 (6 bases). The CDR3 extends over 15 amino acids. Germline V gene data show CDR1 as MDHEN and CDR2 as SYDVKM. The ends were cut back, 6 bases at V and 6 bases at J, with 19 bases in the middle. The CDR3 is CASRLRGLATDTQYF. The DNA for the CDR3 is TGTGCCAGCAGGCTCAGGGGCTTGGCGACCGATACGCAGTATTTT.

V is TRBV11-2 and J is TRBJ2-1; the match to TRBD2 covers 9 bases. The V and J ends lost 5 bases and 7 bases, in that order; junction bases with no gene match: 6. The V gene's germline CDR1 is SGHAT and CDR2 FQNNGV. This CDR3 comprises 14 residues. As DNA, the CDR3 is TGTGCCAGCAGCCCCCTGCTAGCGGGAAATGAGCAGTTCTTC. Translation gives CASSPLLAGNEQFF. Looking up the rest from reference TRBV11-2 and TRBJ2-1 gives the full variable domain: EAGVAQSPRYKIIEKRQSVAFWCNPISGHATLYWYQQILGQGPKLLIQFQNNGVVDDSQLPKDRFSAERLKGVDSTLKIQPAKLEDSAVYLCASSPLLAGNEQFFGPGTRLTVL.

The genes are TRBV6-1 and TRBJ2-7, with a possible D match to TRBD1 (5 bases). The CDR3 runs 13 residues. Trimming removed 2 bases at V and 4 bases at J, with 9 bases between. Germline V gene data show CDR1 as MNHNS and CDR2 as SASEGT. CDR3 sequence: CASSEKGIYEQYF. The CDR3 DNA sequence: TGTGCCAGCAGTGAAAAGGGGATTTACGAGCAGTACTTC.

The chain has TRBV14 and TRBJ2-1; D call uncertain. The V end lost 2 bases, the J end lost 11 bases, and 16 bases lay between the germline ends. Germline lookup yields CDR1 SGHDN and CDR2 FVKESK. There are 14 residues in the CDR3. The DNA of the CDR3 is TGTGCCAGCAGCCAATTTCAAGGTCCCCTTAAGCAGTTCTTC. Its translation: CASSQFQGPLKQFF.

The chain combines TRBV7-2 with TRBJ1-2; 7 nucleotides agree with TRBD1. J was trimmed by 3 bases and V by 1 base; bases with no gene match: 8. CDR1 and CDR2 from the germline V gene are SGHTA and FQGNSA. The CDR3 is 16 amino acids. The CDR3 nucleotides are TGTGCCAGCAGCTTAGGGGTGACAGGGCAAGACTATGGCTACACCTTC. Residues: CASSLGVTGQDYGYTF.

The CDR3 coding sequence is TGCAGCGTTCCGGCAGGGTATGGCGAGCAGTTCTTC. Protein: CSVPAGYGEQFF. V is TRBV29-1 and J is TRBJ2-1, with D possibly being TRBD1 (5 bases). From germline, CDR1 is SQVTM and CDR2 ANQGSEA. Trimming pared 5 bases from V and 10 bases from J, leaving 15 bases between. This CDR3 is 12 amino acids long.

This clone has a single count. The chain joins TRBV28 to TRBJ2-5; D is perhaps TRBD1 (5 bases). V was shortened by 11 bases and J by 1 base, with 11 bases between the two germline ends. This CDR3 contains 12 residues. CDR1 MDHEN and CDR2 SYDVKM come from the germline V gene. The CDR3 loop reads CAVQAAQETQYF. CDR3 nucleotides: TGTGCCGTACAGGCGGCCCAAGAGACCCAGTACTTC.

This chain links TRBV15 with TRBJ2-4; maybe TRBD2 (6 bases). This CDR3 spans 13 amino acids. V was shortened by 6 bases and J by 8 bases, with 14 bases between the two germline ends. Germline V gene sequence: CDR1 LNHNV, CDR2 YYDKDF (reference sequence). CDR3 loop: CATRGQGGDIQYF. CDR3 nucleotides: TGTGCCACCAGGGGCCAGGGAGGAGACATTCAGTACTTC.

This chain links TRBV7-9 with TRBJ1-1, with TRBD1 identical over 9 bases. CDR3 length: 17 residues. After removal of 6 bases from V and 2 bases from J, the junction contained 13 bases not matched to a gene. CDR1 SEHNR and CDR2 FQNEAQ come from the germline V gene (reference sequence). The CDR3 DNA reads TGTGCCAGCAGAAGACCGGGACAGGGAACAATTAACACTGAAGCTTTCTTT. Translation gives CASRRPGQGTINTEAFF.

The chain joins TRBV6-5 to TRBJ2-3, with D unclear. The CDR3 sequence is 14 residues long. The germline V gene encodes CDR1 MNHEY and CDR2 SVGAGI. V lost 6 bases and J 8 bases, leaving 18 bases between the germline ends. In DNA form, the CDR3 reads TGTGCCAGCAGCCCGAGGACCGCTCTTGGTACGCAGTATTTT. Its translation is CASSPRTALGTQYF.

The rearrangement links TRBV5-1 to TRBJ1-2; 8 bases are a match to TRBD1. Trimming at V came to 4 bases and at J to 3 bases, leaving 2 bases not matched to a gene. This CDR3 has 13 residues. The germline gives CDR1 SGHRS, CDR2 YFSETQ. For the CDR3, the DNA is TGCGCCAGCAGCATGGACAGGGACTATGGCTACACCTTC. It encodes CASSMDRDYGYTF.

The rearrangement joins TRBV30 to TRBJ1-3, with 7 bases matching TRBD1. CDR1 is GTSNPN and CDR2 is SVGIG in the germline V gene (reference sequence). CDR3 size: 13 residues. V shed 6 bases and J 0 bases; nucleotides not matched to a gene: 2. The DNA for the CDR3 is TGTGCCTGTAACAGGGGCTCTGGAAACACCATATATTTT. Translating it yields CACNRGSGNTIYF.

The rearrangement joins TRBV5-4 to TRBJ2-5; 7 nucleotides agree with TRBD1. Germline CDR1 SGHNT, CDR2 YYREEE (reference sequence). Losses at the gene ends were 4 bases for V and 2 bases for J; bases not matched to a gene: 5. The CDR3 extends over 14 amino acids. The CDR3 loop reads CASSPGQDQETQYF. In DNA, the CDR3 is TGTGCCAGCAGCCCCGGACAGGATCAAGAGACCCAGTACTTC.